The 19 T cell receptor beta chains in this list originate from one sample, sequenced in a study of CXCR3-negative and CXCR3-positive naive CD8 T cells. The study made its TRB cDNA libraries by 5' RACE, adding UMI labels. For each CDR3 protein, TCRdb gives one entry from its re-call of the 5' RACE reads, without DNA. This sample's table has 45,000 to 70,000 distinct CDR3 sequences. The material sequenced was memory CD8+ T cells from blood. The receptors come from a human donor in good health. Some clones in this sample may be carry-over from other donors' samples.

The genes are TRBV7-2 and TRBJ2-1; TCRdb names TRBD2, which stays unverified in the absence of DNA. Germline loops: CDR1 SGHTA, CDR2 FQGNSA. The CDR3 has 12 amino acids. The CDR3: CASSLTSDEQFF.

The V and J genes are TRBV20-1 and TRBJ2-1; TCRdb indicates TRBD1, and absent DNA this call remains unverified. The CDR3 runs to 16 residues. Looked up from germline, CDR1 is DFQATT and CDR2 is SNEGSKA (reference sequence). The CDR3: CSARGRRDRLENEQFF.

The rearrangement joins TRBV4-3 to TRBJ2-1; TCRdb proposes TRBD1, but this gene call is untestable without DNA. Germline values: CDR1 LGHNA, CDR2 YSLEER. CDR3 length equals 17 residues. The CDR3 loop is CASSHSLTGQTYNEQFF.

The rearrangement uses TRBV28 and TRBJ1-2; TCRdb indicates TRBD1, and absent DNA this call remains unverified. The CDR3 has 15 residues. CDR1 is MDHEN, CDR2 SYDVKM, per germline. This chain's CDR3 is CASSLIADRHNSYTF.

CDR3 sequence reads: CAISQGTGTYEQYF. The V call is TRBV4-1, the J call TRBJ2-7; TCRdb indicates TRBD1, and absent DNA this call remains unverified. The germline gives CDR1 MGHRA, CDR2 YSYEKL. The CDR3 covers 14 residues.

The chain couples TRBV12-3 or TRBV12-4 to TRBJ1-2; the TCRdb D gene call, TRBD1, has no DNA to confirm it. The CDR3 runs to 13 residues. The CDR3 spells CASSPSTGGGYTF.

This chain connects TRBV20-1 to TRBJ2-7; lacking DNA, the TRBD1 call made by TCRdb goes unchecked. CDR1 is DFQATT and CDR2 is SNEGSKA in the germline V gene (reference sequence). The CDR3 totals 14 residues. CDR3 sequence reads: CSATGTGGYYEQYF.

V usage is TRBV28 and J usage is TRBJ1-1. The CDR3 contains 14 residues. Germline loops: CDR1 MDHEN, CDR2 SYDVKM. CDR3 sequence reads: CASSLGRVSTEAFF.

The genes are TRBV19 and TRBJ1-2; as DNA is missing, the TRBD1 call by TCRdb cannot be tested. The germline V gene encodes CDR1 LNHDA and CDR2 SQIVND (reference sequence). The CDR3 contains 16 residues. The CDR3 sequence: CARPPRAGKWWYGYTF. Supplemented by reference TRBV19 and TRBJ1-2, the full variable domain reads DGGITQSPKYLFRKEGQNVTLSCEQNLNHDAMYWYRQDPGQGLRLIYYSQIVNDFQKGDIAEGYSVSREKKESFPLTVTSAQKNPTAFYLCARPPRAGKWWYGYTFGSGTRLTVV.

The chain is built from TRBV4-1 and TRBJ1-4. CDR1 is MGHRA and CDR2 is YSYEKL in the germline V gene. The CDR3 runs 14 residues. CDR3: CASSQEWVNEKLFF.

The chain joins TRBV5-1 to TRBJ2-3; TCRdb calls TRBD1, which cannot be checked without DNA. The V gene's germline CDR1 is SGHRS and CDR2 YFSETQ. This CDR3 has 14 amino acids. CDR3 region: CASSGPDRADTQYF.

The CDR3 sequence: CASSTARGRRGQPQHF. The V and J genes are TRBV12-3 or TRBV12-4 and TRBJ1-5; no DNA is available, so the TRBD1 call from TCRdb remains unchecked. CDR3 length equals 16 residues.

This chain connects TRBV7-9 to TRBJ2-7; there is no DNA to check the TCRdb D call of TRBD1. The CDR3 runs to 15 residues. Looked up from germline, CDR1 is SEHNR and CDR2 is FQNEAQ (reference sequence). This CDR3 is CASSFPRDPTYEQYF.

The chain combines TRBV7-7 with TRBJ2-5; TCRdb's D call, TRBD2, is unchecked because there is no DNA. CDR1 SSHAT and CDR2 FNYEAQ come from the germline V gene (reference sequence). The CDR3 sequence is 15 residues long. Here the CDR3 reads CASTIGSSGAETQYF.

CDR3 region: CASSPPGGQPEQYF. This chain links TRBV18 with TRBJ2-7; no DNA is available, so the TRBD1 call from TCRdb remains unchecked. Germline V CDR1 and CDR2: KGHSH, LQKENI. This CDR3 has 14 residues.

Here the CDR3 reads CASSQLRGEETQYF. The chain employs TRBV14 and TRBJ2-5. The length of the CDR3 is 14 residues. Germline values: CDR1 SGHDN, CDR2 FVKESK.

The V and J genes are TRBV2 and TRBJ2-7. The CDR3 sequence is 13 residues long. CDR1 SNHLY and CDR2 FYNNEI come from the germline V gene. CDR3 sequence: CASSESGYYEQYF.

The chain recombines TRBV6-6 with TRBJ2-5; without DNA, the TCRdb call of TRBD2 cannot be checked. This CDR3 has 15 amino acids. Germline assignment: CDR1 MNHNY and CDR2 SVGAGI (reference sequence). Here the CDR3 reads CASSYSLGVGNEQFF.

The rearrangement links TRBV7-9 to TRBJ2-1. Germline V gene lookup returns CDR1 SEHNR and CDR2 FQNEAQ (reference sequence). This CDR3 contains 14 residues. CDR3 region: CASSLQLTADEQFF.